What follows are 4 T cell receptor beta chains derived from one specimen sequenced in a study of siplizumab effects on memory and regulatory T cells. Some clones are missing from TCRdb's copy, which holds only in-frame ones; the method was immunoSEQ multiplex PCR. The table has about 97,000 clones, around 90% seen once. Sequencing was done on a sample of non-Treg CD4+ T cells sorted from blood. The receptors come from a human donor in good health.

This clone was seen a single time. V and J are TRBV23-1 and TRBJ2-7, with TRBD2 matching 10 bases. TRBV23-1 is annotated as an ORF whose role is uncertain. This CDR3 has 17 amino acids. V was clipped by 0 bases and J by 5 bases; unmatched bases: 10. CDR3 nucleotide sequence: TGCGCCAGCAGTCAATCAACGGCTAGCGGGAGTATGGACGAGCAGTACTTC. Residues: CASSQSTASGSMDEQYF.

The J gene is TRBJ2-7, the V gene TRBV15; D is perhaps TRBD2 (5 bases). The V gene's germline CDR1 is LNHNV and CDR2 YYDKDF (reference sequence). CDR3 length equals 16 residues. V gave up 5 bases and J gave up 0 bases, with 17 bases separating them. The CDR3 DNA reads as TGTGCCACCAGCCACACTAGTCTTACAGCCTCCTACGAGCAGTACTTC. Translation gives CATSHTSLTASYEQYF.

The chain couples TRBV28 to TRBJ1-2; D possibly corresponds to TRBD1 (6 bases). This CDR3 has 14 residues. The V gene lost 5 bases and the J gene lost 6 bases, with 16 bases spanning the gap. From germline, CDR1 is MDHEN and CDR2 SYDVKM. Here the CDR3 DNA reads TGTGCCAGCAGTCAGGCAGGGGCCTCCAATGGCTACACCTTC. Translated, it gives CASSQAGASNGYTF.

This chain joins TRBV7-8 and TRBJ2-2; 8 nucleotides agree with TRBD2. V lost 3 bases and J lost 5; bases outside the gene matches: 5. The germline CDR1 and CDR2 sequences are SGHVS and FQNEAQ. This CDR3 contains 15 residues. Here the CDR3 DNA reads TGTGCCAGCAGCTTGTGGCTAGCGGGTACCGGGGAGCTGTTTTTT. Protein: CASSLWLAGTGELFF.